The entry below describes one TCR beta chain. Its antigen specificity is not known. Nothing much larger sits one base from this clone, and base qualities are not available. V is clipped by 0 bases and J by 10 bases, and the sequence between their germline boundaries is 10 bases long. The CDR3, from cysteine to phenylalanine, totals 14 residues. Kept here is only the CDR3 DNA, which spans 42 bases and is read in frame from base 1. For CDR1 and CDR2, the germline V gene lists ENHRY and SYGVKD. The CDR3 regions of human TCRbeta chains were subjected to immunosequencing. For the original study's pipeline: Repertoire TCRs were checked for matches against a reference library of SARS-CoV-2-specific TCRs that had been generated using the MIRA antigen-specificity platform. Breadth was defined as the fraction of unique TCRs that were SARS-CoV-2-associated, and depth was defined as the fraction of total T cells that were SARS-CoV-2-associated. Using the MIRA data, each spike-specific TCR was mapped to the spike region that the TCR reacts to and placed in a CD4 or CD8 class. Log10-transformed breadth and depth values were compared by one-way ANOVA with Sidak's multiple comparisons tests. Sourced from immuneACCESS, this table was stored by TCRdb with only in-frame sequences that have V and J called. A share of the clones is absent; for the studies checked, an unresolved V gene accounts for under half, and the remainder has no known explanation. D and trimming come from the DNA, and the V and J calls and clone size come from that table. Counted in this sample were over 120,000 clones; about 94% of them appeared once. 5% to 6.5% of the sample is held by the ten biggest clonotypes.

This sample was included in a study of T cell responses to AZD1222 COVID-19 vaccine (TCRdb year 2021). Regarding the complete study: AZD1222 recipients whose second dose came at about 4 weeks and those whose second dose came at about 12 weeks were combined into one group, since spike-specific TCR depth and breadth did not differ between the two schedules. A total of approximately 230 trial participants underwent TCR sequencing, of whom about 210 received two doses of AZD1222 and about 25 received two doses of the MenACWY control vaccine. Trial participants were enrolled by age into 18-55, 56-69 and 70-plus year subgroups, with 148, 28 and 57 TCR-sequenced participants respectively. What the authors observed across the whole study: Because no day 14 peak-response samples were available, the repertoires could be characterized only after the peak T cell response. Participants were mostly white British, with more females than males. The authors suggested clonal diversity may have been underestimated. The whole spike protein was spanned by vaccine-associated CD4 TCRs, and dominant responses were seen in regions 160-218 and 743-854. Nearly half of unique spike-specific TCRs reportedly recognized epitopes outside regions mutated in the B.1.351 and B.1.1.7 variants. Spike-specific TCR breadth and depth rose significantly after two AZD1222 doses compared with day 0 and with MenACWY recipients. Only a handful of AZD1222 recipients were SARS-CoV-2 seropositive at baseline, limiting conclusions about previously exposed vaccinees. In the small 56-69-year group, the increase in depth fell short of significance, most likely because of low power.

What the time point label conveys for this sample: baseline before first vaccination. Vaccinee samples were obtained from the UK trials COV001 and COV002, which included a single-blind randomized controlled phase 2/3 trial of AZD1222 (ChAdOx1 nCoV-19) in healthy adults. For TCRbeta chain sequencing, PBMC samples from trial participants were taken at day 0 and at day 28 after the second dose. This TCR was sampled from an adult in good health. The sample in question was peripheral blood, obtained on day 0 of AZD1222 vaccination. This sequence uses TRBV10-3 and TRBJ1-6, and TRBD1 may be the D gene, going by 5 matching bases. CDR3 region: CAISESGDGSPLHF. The nucleotide sequence is given as TGTGCCATCAGTGAGTCAGGGGATGGCTCACCCCTCCACTTT.